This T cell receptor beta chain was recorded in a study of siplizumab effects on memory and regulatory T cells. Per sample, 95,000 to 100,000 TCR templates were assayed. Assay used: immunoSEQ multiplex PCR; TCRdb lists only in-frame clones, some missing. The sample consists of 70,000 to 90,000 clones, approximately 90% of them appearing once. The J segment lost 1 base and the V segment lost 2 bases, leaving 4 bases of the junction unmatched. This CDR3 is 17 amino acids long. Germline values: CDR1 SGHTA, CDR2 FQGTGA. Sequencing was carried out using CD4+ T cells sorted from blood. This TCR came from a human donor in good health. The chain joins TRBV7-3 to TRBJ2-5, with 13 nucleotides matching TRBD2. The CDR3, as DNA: TGTGCCAGCAGCTTACGGCGGACTAGCGGGAGCCAAGAGACCCAGTACTTC. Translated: CASSLRRTSGSQETQYF.